The TCR beta chain under discussion was sequenced for a study of beta chain features in type 1 diabetes. Ten or more counts support this clone. Its antigen is not known. Overall study results and limits: Patients with Type 1 diabetes showed moderately but significantly shorter TCRB CDR3s in all four CD4+ subsets.

Germline CDR1 and CDR2: SNHLY and FYNNEI. V lost 11 bases and J lost 4; bases outside the gene matches: 14. The CDR3 has 15 amino acids. Of the isolated RNA, all was reverse transcribed, and so the sequenced material was expressed TCRB transcripts. The data were produced by immunoSEQ multiplex PCR, yet TCRdb's version contains in-frame clones alone and is incomplete. The sample lists 150,000 to 200,000 clones, about 8% occurring once. The source of this sequence is a woman in her thirties or forties with type 1 diabetes. The genes are TRBV2 and TRBJ2-3, with 8 bases identical to TRBD1. Sequenced sample: central memory CD4+ T cells from blood. The chain's CDR3 is CARSSGTGGADTQYF. The CDR3 region has the DNA TGTGCCCGCTCGTCCGGGACAGGCGGGGCAGATACGCAGTATTTT.